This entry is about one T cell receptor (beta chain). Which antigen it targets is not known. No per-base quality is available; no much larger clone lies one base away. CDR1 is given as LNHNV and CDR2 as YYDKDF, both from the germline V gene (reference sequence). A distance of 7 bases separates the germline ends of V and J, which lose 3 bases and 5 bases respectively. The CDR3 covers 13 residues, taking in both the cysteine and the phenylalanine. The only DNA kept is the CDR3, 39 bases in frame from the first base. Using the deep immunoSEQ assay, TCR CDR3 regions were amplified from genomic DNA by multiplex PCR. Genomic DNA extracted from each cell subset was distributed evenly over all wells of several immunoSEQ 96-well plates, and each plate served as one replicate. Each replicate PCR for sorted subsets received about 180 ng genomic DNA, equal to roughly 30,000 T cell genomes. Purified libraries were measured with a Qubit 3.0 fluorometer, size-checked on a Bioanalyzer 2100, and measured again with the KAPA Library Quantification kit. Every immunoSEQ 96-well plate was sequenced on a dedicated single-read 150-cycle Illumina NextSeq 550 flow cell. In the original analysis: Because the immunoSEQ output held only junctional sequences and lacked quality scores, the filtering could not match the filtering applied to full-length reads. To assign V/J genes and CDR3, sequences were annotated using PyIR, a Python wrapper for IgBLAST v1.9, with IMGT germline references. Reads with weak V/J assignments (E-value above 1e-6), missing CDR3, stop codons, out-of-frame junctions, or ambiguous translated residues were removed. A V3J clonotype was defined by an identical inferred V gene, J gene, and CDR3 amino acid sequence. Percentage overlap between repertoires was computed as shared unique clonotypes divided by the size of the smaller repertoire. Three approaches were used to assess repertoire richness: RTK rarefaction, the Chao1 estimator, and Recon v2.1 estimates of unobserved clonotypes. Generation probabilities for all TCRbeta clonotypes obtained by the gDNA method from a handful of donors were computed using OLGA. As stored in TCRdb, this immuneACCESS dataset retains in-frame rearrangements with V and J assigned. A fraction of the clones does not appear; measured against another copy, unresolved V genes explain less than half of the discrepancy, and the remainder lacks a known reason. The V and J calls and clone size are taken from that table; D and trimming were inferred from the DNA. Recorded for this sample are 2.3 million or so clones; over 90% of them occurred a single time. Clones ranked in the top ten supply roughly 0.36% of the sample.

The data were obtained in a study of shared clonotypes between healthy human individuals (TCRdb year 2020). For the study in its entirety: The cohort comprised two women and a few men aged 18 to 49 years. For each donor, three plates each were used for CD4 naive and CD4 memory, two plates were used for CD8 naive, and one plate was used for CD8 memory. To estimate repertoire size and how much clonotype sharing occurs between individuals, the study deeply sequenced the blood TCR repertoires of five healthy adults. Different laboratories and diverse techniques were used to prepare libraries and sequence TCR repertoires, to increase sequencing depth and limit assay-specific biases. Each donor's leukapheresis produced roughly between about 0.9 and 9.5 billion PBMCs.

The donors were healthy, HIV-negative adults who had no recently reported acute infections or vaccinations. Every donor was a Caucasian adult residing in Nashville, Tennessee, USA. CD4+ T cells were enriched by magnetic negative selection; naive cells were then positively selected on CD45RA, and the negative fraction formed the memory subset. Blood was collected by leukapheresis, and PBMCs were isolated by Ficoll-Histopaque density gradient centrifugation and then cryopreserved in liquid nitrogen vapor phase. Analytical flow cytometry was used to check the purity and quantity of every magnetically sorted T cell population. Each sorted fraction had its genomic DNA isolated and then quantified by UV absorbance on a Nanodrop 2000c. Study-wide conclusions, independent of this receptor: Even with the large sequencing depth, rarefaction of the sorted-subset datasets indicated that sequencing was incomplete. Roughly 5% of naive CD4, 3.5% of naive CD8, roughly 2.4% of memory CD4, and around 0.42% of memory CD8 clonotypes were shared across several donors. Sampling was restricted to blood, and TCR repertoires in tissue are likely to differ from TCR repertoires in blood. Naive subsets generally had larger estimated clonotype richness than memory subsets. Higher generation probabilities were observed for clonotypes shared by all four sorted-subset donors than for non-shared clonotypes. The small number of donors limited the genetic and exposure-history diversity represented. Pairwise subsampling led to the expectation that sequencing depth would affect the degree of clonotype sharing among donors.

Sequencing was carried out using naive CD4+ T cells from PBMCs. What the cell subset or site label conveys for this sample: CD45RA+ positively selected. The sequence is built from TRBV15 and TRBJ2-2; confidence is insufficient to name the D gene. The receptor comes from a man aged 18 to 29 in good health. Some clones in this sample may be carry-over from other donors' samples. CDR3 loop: CATSSRNTGELFF. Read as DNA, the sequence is TGTGCCACCAGCAGTCGGAATACCGGGGAGCTGTTTTTT.